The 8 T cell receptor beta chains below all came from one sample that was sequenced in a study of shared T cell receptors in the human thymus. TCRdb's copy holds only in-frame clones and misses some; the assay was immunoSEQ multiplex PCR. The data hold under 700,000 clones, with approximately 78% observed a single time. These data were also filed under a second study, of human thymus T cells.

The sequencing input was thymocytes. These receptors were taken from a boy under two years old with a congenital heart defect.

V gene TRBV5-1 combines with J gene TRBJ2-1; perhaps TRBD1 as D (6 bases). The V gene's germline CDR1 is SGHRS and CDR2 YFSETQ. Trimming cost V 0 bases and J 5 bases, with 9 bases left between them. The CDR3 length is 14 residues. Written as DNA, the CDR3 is TGCGCCAGCAGCTTGGCAGGGGCTAACAATGAGCAGTTCTTC. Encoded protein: CASSLAGANNEQFF.

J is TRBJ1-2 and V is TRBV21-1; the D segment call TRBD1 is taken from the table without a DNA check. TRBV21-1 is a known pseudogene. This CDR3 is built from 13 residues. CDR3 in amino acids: CASSNPGGWGYTF. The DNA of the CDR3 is TGTGCCAGCAGCAACCCAGGGGGCTGGGGCTACACCTTC.

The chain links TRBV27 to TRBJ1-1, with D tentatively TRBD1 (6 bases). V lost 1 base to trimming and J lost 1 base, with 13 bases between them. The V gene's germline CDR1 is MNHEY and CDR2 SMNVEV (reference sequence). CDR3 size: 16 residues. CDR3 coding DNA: TGTGCCAGCAGTTTATTTGCGGGGGCAGGGAACACTGAAGCTTTCTTT. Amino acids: CASSLFAGAGNTEAFF.

In nucleotides, the CDR3 is TGTGCCAGCAGCTTCATGGACAGGGGGCGAAGAGCTTTCTTT. Protein sequence: CASSFMDRGRRAFF. This chain uses TRBV7-8 with TRBJ1-1; 11 positions match TRBD1. The V segment lost 3 bases and the J segment 10 bases; nucleotides outside the gene matches: 7. Germline CDR1 reads SGHVS; CDR2 reads FQNEAQ. The CDR3 has 14 amino acids.

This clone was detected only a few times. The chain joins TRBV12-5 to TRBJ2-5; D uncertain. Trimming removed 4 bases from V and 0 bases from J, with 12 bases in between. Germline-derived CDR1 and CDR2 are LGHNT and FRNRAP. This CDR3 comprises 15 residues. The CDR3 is CASGSHVGHQETQYF. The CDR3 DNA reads TGTGCTAGTGGTTCCCACGTGGGCCACCAAGAGACCCAGTACTTC.

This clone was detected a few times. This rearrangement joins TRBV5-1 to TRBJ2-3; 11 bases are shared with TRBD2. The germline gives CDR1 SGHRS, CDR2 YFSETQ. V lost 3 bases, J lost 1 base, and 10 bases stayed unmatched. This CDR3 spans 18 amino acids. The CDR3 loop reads CASSSLLGLAARTDTQYF. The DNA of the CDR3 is TGCGCCAGCAGCTCTCTGCTGGGACTAGCGGCCCGCACAGATACGCAGTATTTT.

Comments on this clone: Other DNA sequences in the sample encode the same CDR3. The CDR3 DNA reads as TGTGCCAGCAGCGTAGACAGCTCCTACGAGCAGTACTTC. Translating it yields CASSVDSSYEQYF. The chain recombines TRBV9 with TRBJ2-7; D is ambiguous. V lost 0 bases and J lost 0, with 4 bases in between. The CDR3 loop spans 13 amino acids. The germline V gene encodes CDR1 SGDLS and CDR2 YYNGEE.

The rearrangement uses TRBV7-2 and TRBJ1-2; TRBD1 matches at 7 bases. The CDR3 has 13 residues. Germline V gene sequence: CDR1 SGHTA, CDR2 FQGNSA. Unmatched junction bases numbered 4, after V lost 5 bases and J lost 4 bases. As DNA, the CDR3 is TGTGCCAGCAGCCTCCGGGACAGCTATGGCTACACCTTC. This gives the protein CASSLRDSYGYTF.